The next 26 T cell receptor beta chains were all read from a single sample in a study of Ad26.COV2.S vaccination and SARS-CoV-2 variants. Libraries were prepared by immunoSEQ multiplex PCR; TCRdb keeps only in-frame clonotypes and omits some of them. The repertoire consists of about 420,000 clones, with roughly 90% occurring once and the leading ten covering 3.6%. Treatment specified: around 19 received Ad26.COV2.S at low or high dose, single or two shots; 5 received placebo; per-sample allocation not given. Day 63 following the first vaccine or placebo injection was when the samples were taken. Source: peripheral blood, taken in a trial of Ad26.COV2.S vaccine versus placebo. The receptors were sampled from a person between 18 and 59 years old who received the Ad26.COV2.S COVID-19 vaccine or a placebo.

V is TRBV30 and J is TRBJ1-2; 9 bases are shared with TRBD1. This CDR3 spans 14 amino acids. Losses at the gene ends were 5 bases for V and 3 bases for J; bases not matched to a gene: 7. Germline loops: CDR1 GTSNPN, CDR2 SVGIG (reference sequence). In DNA form, the CDR3 reads TGTGCCTGGGGAACAGGGGGCGACGACTATGGCTACACCTTC. It translates to CAWGTGGDDYGYTF.

DNA of the CDR3: TGTGCCAGCAGCGACGGGACAGGGAACGGCTACACCTTC. Its translation is CASSDGTGNGYTF. The chain links TRBV12-3 or TRBV12-4 to TRBJ1-2, with 9 nucleotides matching TRBD1. The CDR3 contains 13 residues. The V segment lost 6 bases and the J segment 8 bases; nucleotides outside the gene matches: 7.

This clone was seen a few times. The genes are TRBV2 and TRBJ1-3; D uncertain. This CDR3 comprises 18 residues. Trimming left V 3 bases short and J 0 bases short, with 18 bases between. Germline values: CDR1 SNHLY, CDR2 FYNNEI. CDR3 protein: CASSDFIYGHASGNTIYF. DNA of the CDR3: TGTGCCAGCAGTGATTTTATATATGGTCATGCCTCTGGAAACACCATATATTTT.

The V gene is TRBV28, the J gene TRBJ2-1, with unresolved D. V was clipped by 3 bases and J by 5 bases, with 5 bases between them. CDR1 is MDHEN and CDR2 is SYDVKM in the germline V gene. The CDR3 sequence is 12 residues long. The CDR3 DNA follows: TGTGCCAGCAGTTTTCGGAACAATGAGCAGTTCTTC. Translated, it gives CASSFRNNEQFF. Combining the CDR3 with reference TRBV28 and TRBJ2-1 gives the whole variable domain DVKVTQSSRYLVKRTGEKVFLECVQDMDHENMFWYRQDPGLGLRLIYFSYDVKMKEKGDIPEGYSVSREKKERFSLILESASTNQTSMYLCASSFRNNEQFFGPGTRLTVL.

This chain joins TRBV2 and TRBJ1-2, with a tentative D call TRBD1 (6 bases). The CDR3 length is 13 residues. The V and J ends lost 5 bases and 5 bases respectively, with 12 bases between them. CDR1 and CDR2 (germline): SNHLY, FYNNEI. The CDR3, as DNA: TGTGCCAGCAGTCGACAGGATGTGTATGGCTACACCTTC. It is translated as CASSRQDVYGYTF.

This chain joins TRBV5-3 and TRBJ2-2, with 8 bases aligning to TRBD1. TRBV5-3 is classed as an ORF, of uncertain function. There are 16 residues in the CDR3. The ends lost 4 bases at V and 4 bases at J; junction bases unmatched: 9. This chain's CDR3 is CARSLSTGTGTGELFF. The CDR3 coding sequence is TGTGCCAGAAGCCTGAGCACCGGGACAGGCACCGGGGAGCTGTTTTTT.

This sequence joins TRBV29-1 and TRBJ2-7, with TRBD1 matching 7 bases. V dropped 6 bases and J dropped 0; count of bases not matched to a gene: 8. Germline assignment: CDR1 SQVTM and CDR2 ANQGSEA. This CDR3 contains 14 residues. The CDR3 DNA sequence: TGCAGCGTCGCCGGACAGGAAAGCTCCTACGAGCAGTACTTC. It is translated as CSVAGQESSYEQYF.

The rearrangement uses TRBV9 and TRBJ2-1; D is undetermined. This CDR3 spans 16 amino acids. Germline V CDR1 and CDR2: SGDLS, YYNGEE. The ends were cut back, 3 bases at V and 6 bases at J, with 19 bases in the middle. Here the CDR3 reads CASSDGSGWIGNEQFF. In DNA form, the CDR3 reads TGTGCCAGCAGCGACGGGTCCGGTTGGATTGGCAATGAGCAGTTCTTC.

The chain is built from TRBV6-4 and TRBJ2-3, with 11 positions matching TRBD2. The trim removed 9 bases at V and 0 bases at J, leaving 8 bases unmatched. The V gene's germline CDR1 is MRHNA and CDR2 SNTAGT. This CDR3 has 16 amino acids. The chain's CDR3 is CARTSGGRNSTDTQYF. The CDR3 bases are TGTGCCAGAACTAGCGGGGGCCGGAACAGCACAGATACGCAGTATTTT.

The chain uses TRBV12-5 and TRBJ2-1, with 12 bases matching TRBD2. The germline V gene encodes CDR1 LGHNT and CDR2 FRNRAP. After removal of 1 base from V and 4 bases from J, the junction contained 2 bases not matched to a gene. CDR3 length: 16 residues. CDR3 nucleotide sequence: TGTGCTAGTGGTTTGGCGGGACTAGCGGGTTACAATGAGCAGTTCTTC. This gives the protein CASGLAGLAGYNEQFF.

The CDR3 loop is CASSLDTHNSYEQYF. The CDR3 DNA sequence: TGCGCCAGCAGCCTGGACACCCACAACTCCTACGAGCAGTACTTC. This chain uses TRBV5-1 with TRBJ2-7; tentatively, D is TRBD1 (5 bases). Germline V gene lookup returns CDR1 SGHRS and CDR2 YFSETQ. The V end lost 4 bases, the J end lost 0 bases, and 14 bases lay between the germline ends. This CDR3 has 15 amino acids.

The chain employs TRBV30 and TRBJ2-2; no clear D. The CDR3 has 14 amino acids. With 4 bases removed from V and 5 bases from J, the gap between germline ends came to 14 bases. Germline CDR1 and CDR2: GTSNPN and SVGIG (reference sequence). The CDR3 coding sequence is TGTGCCTGGATCTCAACTTCGGGTACCGGGGAGCTGTTTTTT. The encoded protein is CAWISTSGTGELFF.

The V gene is TRBV4-2, the J gene TRBJ2-1; 7 bases are shared with TRBD1. The CDR3 spans 14 residues. The trim removed 4 bases at V and 5 bases at J, leaving 5 bases unmatched. Germline V CDR1 and CDR2: LGHNA, YNFKEQ. The CDR3 here is CASSRGQQNNEQFF. CDR3 DNA sequence: TGTGCCAGCAGCCGGGGACAGCAAAACAATGAGCAGTTCTTC.

The V gene is TRBV27, the J gene TRBJ2-6; D gene ambiguous. CDR1 and CDR2 (germline): MNHEY, SMNVEV (reference sequence). The CDR3 runs to 16 residues. The V end was cut by 5 bases, the J end by 0 bases, with 11 bases between. CDR3 region: CASSPGLSSGANVLTF. The CDR3 DNA is TGTGCCAGCAGTCCCGGCCTAAGCTCTGGGGCCAACGTCCTGACTTTC.

In its sample, this clone was seen a few times. This sequence joins TRBV5-1 and TRBJ2-3; weak D call: TRBD2 (7 bases). Per the germline V gene, CDR1 is SGHRS and CDR2 is YFSETQ. V lost 2 bases and J 4 bases, leaving 14 bases between the germline ends. The CDR3 loop spans 15 amino acids. The CDR3 spells CASSFRGGASDTQYF. The CDR3 bases are TGCGCCAGCAGCTTCCGTGGGGGGGCATCAGATACGCAGTATTTT.

Comment on this clone: Its ends do not fully match the called genes, so a read error is possible. The chain joins TRBV19 to TRBJ2-1; no definite D call. The CDR3 is 14 amino acids. Per the germline V gene, CDR1 is LNHDA and CDR2 is SQIVND (reference sequence). DNA for the CDR3: TGTGCCAGTAGTGGGGTCCCCTCCAACAATGAGCAGTTCTTC. Translated: CASSGVPSNNEQFF.

The rearrangement links TRBV4-1 to TRBJ1-1; D remains ambiguous. Germline V gene data show CDR1 as MGHRA and CDR2 as YSYEKL. V lost 1 base to trimming and J lost 1 base, with 7 bases between them. The length of the CDR3 is 14 residues. CDR3 DNA: TGCGCCAGCAGCCAAGCGGGCCAGAACACTGAAGCTTTCTTT. This gives the protein CASSQAGQNTEAFF.

V and J are TRBV2 and TRBJ2-2; D is possibly TRBD2 (6 bases). V lost 8 bases to trimming and J lost 5 bases, with 15 bases between them. The V gene's germline CDR1 is SNHLY and CDR2 FYNNEI. This CDR3 is 14 amino acids long. CDR3 residues: CASDPGLATGELFF. CDR3 DNA: TGTGCCAGCGACCCTGGTCTAGCGACCGGGGAGCTGTTTTTT.

This clone has just one count. V usage is TRBV5-5 and J usage is TRBJ1-1, with D possibly TRBD1 on 6 matching bases. The germline V gene encodes CDR1 SGHKS and CDR2 YYEKEE (reference sequence). V lost 3 bases, J lost 5 bases, and 14 bases lay in between. The length of the CDR3 is 14 residues. CDR3 amino acids: CASSSRGGGTEAFF. CDR3 nucleotides: TGTGCCAGCAGCTCCCGAGGGGGAGGTACTGAAGCTTTCTTT.

This chain connects TRBV4-3 to TRBJ1-5, with D hard to call. The CDR3 runs to 13 residues. Trimming left V 1 base short and J 5 bases short, with 6 bases between. Germline lookup yields CDR1 LGHNA and CDR2 YSLEER. CDR3 sequence (DNA): TGCGCCAGCAGCCAAGGACTCTATCAGCCCCAGCATTTT. This codes for CASSQGLYQPQHF.

The chain employs TRBV30 and TRBJ1-1; D uncertain. Germline V CDR1 and CDR2: GTSNPN, SVGIG (reference sequence). The germline V and J ends were trimmed by 6 bases and 11 bases, with 34 bases remaining between them. CDR3 length equals 17 residues. The CDR3 nucleotides read TGTGCCTGTAGGTTAAGGGCAGATTCGGAACAAGGGCGTCAGGCTTTCTTT. It codes for CACRLRADSEQGRQAFF.

On this clone itself: This same CDR3 is encoded by further DNA sequences in the sample. The chain uses TRBV7-9 and TRBJ1-1, with D hard to call. The CDR3 sequence is 12 residues long. V was trimmed by 3 bases and J by 4 bases, leaving 6 bases between them. Germline V gene data show CDR1 as SEHNR and CDR2 as FQNEAQ (reference sequence). The DNA for the CDR3 is TGTGCCAGCAGCTTGGCCGGCACTGAAGCTTTCTTT. Translating gives CASSLAGTEAFF.

V usage is TRBV29-1 and J usage is TRBJ1-1; unclear D gene. The CDR3 extends over 13 amino acids. Trimming took 4 bases from V and 1 from J, leaving 10 bases between them. CDR1 SQVTM and CDR2 ANQGSEA come from the germline V gene. CDR3 loop: CSVGGGENTEAFF. The CDR3, as DNA: TGCAGCGTTGGGGGAGGAGAGAACACTGAAGCTTTCTTT.

DNA for the CDR3: TGTGCCAGCTCACCTGGACAGGGCTACACCTTC. Translating gives CASSPGQGYTF. The genes are TRBV18 and TRBJ1-2; tentative D call: TRBD1 (6 bases). CDR3 length: 11 residues. The germline V and J ends were trimmed by 3 bases and 8 bases, with 7 bases remaining between them. Germline CDR1 reads KGHSH; CDR2 reads LQKENI.

The V gene is TRBV19, the J gene TRBJ1-1, with 11 positions matching TRBD1. Germline V CDR1 and CDR2: LNHDA, SQIVND (reference sequence). The ends lost 8 bases at V and 6 bases at J; junction bases unmatched: 8. The CDR3 sequence is 14 residues long. CDR3 sequence (DNA): TGTGCCAGTTTACCGGGACAGGGGGTCGCTGAAGCTTTCTTT. Amino acid sequence: CASLPGQGVAEAFF.

This clone occurred a few times. The chain has TRBV3-1 (or the pseudogene TRBV3-2) and TRBJ2-1, with TRBD2 matching over 9 bases. Germline values: CDR1 LGHDT, CDR2 YNNKEL (reference sequence). The trim removed 4 bases at V and 7 bases at J, leaving 17 bases unmatched. The CDR3 loop spans 18 amino acids. This chain's CDR3 is CASSRNLGGGALLNEQFF. DNA of the CDR3: TGTGCCAGCAGCCGAAATCTTGGCGGGGGGGCACTTTTGAATGAGCAGTTCTTC.